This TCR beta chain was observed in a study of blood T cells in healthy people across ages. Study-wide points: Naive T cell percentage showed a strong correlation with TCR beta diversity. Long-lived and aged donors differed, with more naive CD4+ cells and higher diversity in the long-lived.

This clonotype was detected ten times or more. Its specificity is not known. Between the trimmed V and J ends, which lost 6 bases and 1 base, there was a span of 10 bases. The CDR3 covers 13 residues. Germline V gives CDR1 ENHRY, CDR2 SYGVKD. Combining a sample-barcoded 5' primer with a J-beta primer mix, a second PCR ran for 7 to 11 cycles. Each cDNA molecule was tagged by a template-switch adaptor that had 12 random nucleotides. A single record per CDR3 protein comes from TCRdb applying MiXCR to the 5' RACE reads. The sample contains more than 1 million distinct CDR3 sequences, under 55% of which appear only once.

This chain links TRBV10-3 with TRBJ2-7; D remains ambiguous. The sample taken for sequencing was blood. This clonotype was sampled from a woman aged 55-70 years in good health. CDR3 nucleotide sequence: TGTGCCATCAGCCTGGACGGTTCCTACGAGCAGTACTTC. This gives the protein CAISLDGSYEQYF.